This T cell receptor (beta chain) emerged from a study of shared clonotypes between healthy human individuals. TCRdb's copy holds only in-frame clones and misses some; the assay was immunoSEQ multiplex PCR. The sample includes around 690,000 clones, about 90% of them seen just once. To note about this clone: Its specificity is unknown.

Study outcomes and limitations: Larger estimated richness was generally recorded for naive subsets relative to memory subsets. Between a handful of donors, naive CD4 clonotypes were shared at a level of about 5%. In having few donors, the study represented limited genetic and exposure-history diversity.

The sample comprised memory CD8+ T cells from PBMCs. The sample's subset: CD45RO+ cells pooled with CCR7-negative TemRA cells. This sequence originates from a young man in good health. Some clones in this sample may be carry-over from other donors' samples.

Here the CDR3 reads CASSLGIGRSYEQYF. CDR3 coding DNA: TGTGCCAGCAGCTTAGGGATCGGACGTAGCTACGAGCAGTACTTC. The V gene is TRBV7-9, the J gene TRBJ2-7; D is ambiguous. Germline lookup yields CDR1 SEHNR and CDR2 FQNEAQ (reference sequence). This CDR3 is built from 15 residues. Trimming shortened V by 1 base and J by 3 bases, and 13 bases separated the two germline ends.